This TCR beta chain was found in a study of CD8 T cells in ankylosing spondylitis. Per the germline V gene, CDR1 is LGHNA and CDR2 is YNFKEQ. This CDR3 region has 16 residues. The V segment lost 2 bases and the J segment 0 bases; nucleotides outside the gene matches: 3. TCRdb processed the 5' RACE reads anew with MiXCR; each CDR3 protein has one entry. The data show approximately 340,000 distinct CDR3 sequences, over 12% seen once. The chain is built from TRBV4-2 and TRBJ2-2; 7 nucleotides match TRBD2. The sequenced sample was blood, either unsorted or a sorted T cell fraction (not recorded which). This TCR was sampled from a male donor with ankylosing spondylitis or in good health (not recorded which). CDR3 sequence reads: CASSQQAGTNTGELFF. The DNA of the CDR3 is TGTGCCAGCAGCCAACAAGCGGGAACGAACACCGGGGAGCTGTTTTTT.